The 24 T cell receptor beta chains below were found in one sample sequenced in a study of shared clonotypes between healthy human individuals. TCRdb's copy holds only in-frame clones and misses some; the assay was immunoSEQ multiplex PCR. The table lists hundreds of thousands of clones, approximately 79% of them singletons, with approximately 1.7% in the top ten. Sequenced material: memory CD4+ T cells sorted from blood. This sample's subset: CD45RA-negative fraction. The receptors here all came from a woman aged 25 to 45 in good health.

This clone was counted a single time. The chain recombines TRBV7-9 with TRBJ1-1, with 9 nucleotides matching TRBD1. The junction had 5 bases not matched to a gene; V was cut back by 5 bases and J by 4 bases. CDR1 SEHNR and CDR2 FQNEAQ come from the germline V gene (reference sequence). The CDR3 contains 14 residues. The DNA of the CDR3 is TGTGCCAGCAGCCAACAGGGGGCTGGCACTGAAGCTTTCTTT. Translation: CASSQQGAGTEAFF.

The V call is TRBV14, the J call TRBJ2-1, with 12 bases lining up with TRBD2. The CDR3 spans 15 residues. Germline V lookup: CDR1 SGHDN, CDR2 FVKESK. The V gene end was trimmed by 6 bases and the J gene end by 3 bases; junction bases not matched to a gene: 3. CDR3 region: CASSRTSGIYNEQFF. CDR3 DNA sequence: TGTGCCAGCAGTCGGACTAGCGGGATCTACAATGAGCAGTTCTTC.

This clone is a singleton in its sample. The V call is TRBV7-9, the J call TRBJ1-1, with a possible D match to TRBD1 (5 bases). The CDR3 contains 14 residues. Germline lookup yields CDR1 SEHNR and CDR2 FQNEAQ (reference sequence). V was pared by 5 bases and J by 2 bases, with 12 bases between. The CDR3 protein is CASSPSTANTEAFF. In DNA, the CDR3 is TGTGCCAGCAGCCCGTCGACAGCCAACACTGAAGCTTTCTTT.

V gene TRBV29-1 combines with J gene TRBJ1-5, with TRBD1 matching over 11 bases. The V gene end was trimmed by 6 bases and the J gene end by 5 bases; junction bases not matched to a gene: 9. The germline CDR1 and CDR2 sequences are SQVTM and ANQGSEA. The CDR3 totals 15 residues. CDR3 in amino acids: CSVTGTGGLDQPQHF. The CDR3 DNA follows: TGCAGCGTGACCGGGACAGGGGGGTTAGATCAGCCCCAGCATTTT.

The chain is built from TRBV11-2 and TRBJ1-5; TRBD1 matches 8 bases. Germline assignment: CDR1 SGHAT and CDR2 FQNNGV. CDR3 length: 15 amino acids. The J segment lost 4 bases and the V segment lost 2 bases, leaving 4 bases of the junction unmatched. The CDR3 DNA reads as TGTGCCAGCAGCTTAAGACAGGGGAGAAATCAGCCCCAGCATTTT. Protein: CASSLRQGRNQPQHF.

V gene TRBV27 combines with J gene TRBJ2-1; either TRBD1 or TRBD2 may supply D (5 bases each). CDR3 size: 15 residues. The germline V gene encodes CDR1 MNHEY and CDR2 SMNVEV (reference sequence). Trimming left V 4 bases short and J 11 bases short, with 21 bases between. The CDR3 sequence: CASSSATDRDHKQFF. DNA for the CDR3: TGTGCCAGCAGTTCCGCGACCGACCGGGACCACAAGCAGTTCTTC.

V and J are TRBV25-1 and TRBJ1-5; D might be TRBD1 (5 bases). Trimming stripped 4 bases from V and 0 bases from J, with 10 bases between. Germline assignment: CDR1 MGHDK and CDR2 SYGVNS. The CDR3 runs 15 residues. This CDR3 is CASSASGTSNQPQHF. The CDR3 nucleotides are TGTGCCAGCAGTGCTTCCGGGACTAGCAATCAGCCCCAGCATTTT.

The chain links TRBV19 to TRBJ2-2, with 9 bases identical to TRBD1. V lost 4 bases to trimming and J lost 6 bases; unmatched junction nucleotides: 6. CDR1 and CDR2 from the germline V gene are LNHDA and SQIVND (reference sequence). The CDR3 consists of 15 residues. The CDR3 loop reads CASSRQGDGAGELFF. For the CDR3, the DNA is TGTGCCAGTAGTAGACAGGGGGACGGGGCCGGGGAGCTGTTTTTT.

V and J are TRBV6-4 and TRBJ2-1; D unresolved. CDR1 is MRHNA, CDR2 SNTAGT, per germline. CDR3 length: 13 residues. V was shortened by 5 bases and J by 1 base, with 6 bases between the two germline ends. CDR3 nucleotide sequence: TGTGCCAGCAGTATATCTTCCTACAATGAGCAGTTCTTC. This gives the protein CASSISSYNEQFF.

Points on this clone: In the same sample, other DNA sequences code for this CDR3. J is TRBJ2-2 and V is TRBV9; unclear D gene. CDR3 length: 12 amino acids. Trimming cost V 0 bases and J 7 bases, with 4 bases left between them. Germline V lookup: CDR1 SGDLS, CDR2 YYNGEE. The CDR3 here is CASSVGGGELFF. The CDR3, as DNA: TGTGCCAGCAGCGTAGGAGGCGGGGAGCTGTTTTTT.

The chain links TRBV5-1 to TRBJ2-5, with D tentatively TRBD2 (6 bases). Trimming stripped 4 bases from V and 1 base from J, with 17 bases between. The CDR3 spans 16 residues. CDR1 and CDR2 from the germline V gene are SGHRS and YFSETQ. The CDR3 DNA sequence: TGCGCCAGCAGCCCTATTTTGCGGGGCGCCCAAGAGACCCAGTACTTC. Encoded protein: CASSPILRGAQETQYF. Filled out from reference TRBV5-1 and TRBJ2-5, the complete variable domain reads KAGVTQTPRYLIKTRGQQVTLSCSPISGHRSVSWYQQTPGQGLQFLFEYFSETQRNKGNFPGRFSGRQFSNSRSEMNVSTLELGDSALYLCASSPILRGAQETQYFGPGTRLLVL.

In DNA form, the CDR3 reads TGTGCCAGCAGCGCGACAGGGGGGACTAGCGGAGATACGCAGTATTTT. It is translated as CASSATGGTSGDTQYF. This sequence joins TRBV9 and TRBJ2-3, with TRBD2 identical over 11 bases. The germline gives CDR1 SGDLS, CDR2 YYNGEE. The CDR3 contains 16 residues. The V segment lost 3 bases and the J segment 5 bases; nucleotides outside the gene matches: 8.

This clone was seen repeatedly, ten times or more. The chain combines TRBV30 with TRBJ2-5; D unresolved. The J call could be wrong; TRBJ2-7 is a better fit for the DNA end. Looked up from germline, CDR1 is GTSNPN and CDR2 is SVGIG (reference sequence). This CDR3 region has 11 residues. The DNA for the CDR3 is TGTGCCTGGAGTGTAGCCTACGAGCAGTACTTC. Residues: CAWSVAYEQYF.

This clone has a handful of counts. The rearrangement uses TRBV2 and TRBJ2-1, with 7 bases aligning to TRBD2. CDR1 SNHLY and CDR2 FYNNEI come from the germline V gene. V gave up 7 bases and J gave up 3 bases; unmatched junction bases: 0. This CDR3 is 12 amino acids long. CDR3 nucleotide sequence: TGTGCCAGCACTAGCGGCTACAATGAGCAGTTCTTC. Translated: CASTSGYNEQFF.

The CDR3 DNA follows: TGTGCCAGCAGACCGGGACTAGAGGAGTCCGGGGAGCTGTTTTTT. It is translated as CASRPGLEESGELFF. This chain uses TRBV11-3 with TRBJ2-2; 8 bases align to TRBD2. Germline V gene data show CDR1 as SGHNT and CDR2 as YENEEA. The CDR3 contains 15 residues. Trimming cost V 6 bases and J 6 bases; bases outside gene matches: 9.

This clone showed up just a few times. V is TRBV9 and J is TRBJ1-2, with D unresolved. Germline V gives CDR1 SGDLS, CDR2 YYNGEE. V lost 0 bases and J lost 2, with 8 bases in between. This CDR3 comprises 14 residues. Here the CDR3 DNA reads TGTGCCAGCAGCGTAGGGTCTGGGAACTATGGCTACACCTTC. Protein product: CASSVGSGNYGYTF.

This clone was seen a few times. The J gene is TRBJ1-2, the V gene TRBV7-9; D gene ambiguous. The CDR3 is 16 amino acids. Trimming shortened V by 1 base and J by 2 bases, and 14 bases separated the two germline ends. CDR1 and CDR2 from the germline V gene are SEHNR and FQNEAQ (reference sequence). The CDR3 region is CASSLVRPARNYGYTF. The CDR3 bases are TGTGCCAGCAGCTTAGTTCGGCCCGCGAGGAACTATGGCTACACCTTC.

V gene TRBV6-1 combines with J gene TRBJ1-5, with D uncertain. V dropped 6 bases and J dropped 3 bases, with 9 bases sitting between them. The germline gives CDR1 MNHNS, CDR2 SASEGT. There are 13 residues in the CDR3. DNA for the CDR3: TGTGCCAGCAGGGGAAGTCACAATCAGCCCCAGCATTTT. It codes for CASRGSHNQPQHF.

CDR3 loop: CASSPPGLRTEAFF. CDR3 sequence (DNA): TGTGCCAGCAGTCCACCGGGTCTCAGAACTGAAGCTTTCTTT. The chain is built from TRBV27 and TRBJ1-1; D gene unclear. V was shortened by 5 bases and J by 5 bases, with 15 bases between the two germline ends. The CDR3 is 14 residues long. Germline values: CDR1 MNHEY, CDR2 SMNVEV (reference sequence).

The chain combines TRBV4-2 with TRBJ1-4, with a weak D call TRBD1 (5 bases). Germline values: CDR1 LGHNA, CDR2 YNFKEQ. V was clipped by 1 base and J by 7 bases, with 13 bases between them. CDR3 length equals 15 residues. The CDR3 coding sequence is TGTGCCAGCAGCCAAGCAAGGGGCGTGGCTGAAAAACTGTTTTTT. It translates to CASSQARGVAEKLFF.

In this sample, this clone turned up a few times. The rearrangement joins TRBV27 to TRBJ2-2, with 9 nucleotides matching TRBD2. The J segment lost 6 bases and the V segment lost 5 bases, leaving 13 bases of the junction unmatched. The CDR3 runs 17 residues. CDR1 and CDR2 from the germline V gene are MNHEY and SMNVEV (reference sequence). Written as DNA, the CDR3 is TGTGCCAGCAGTCCTCGCCGGACTAGCGTAATGGCCGGGGAGCTGTTTTTT. Protein: CASSPRRTSVMAGELFF.

The gene calls are TRBV4-1 and TRBJ2-3, with 14 bases identical to TRBD2. Germline CDR1 is MGHRA and CDR2 is YSYEKL. V was clipped by 0 bases and J by 1 base; unmatched bases: 9. The CDR3 is made up of 20 amino acids. CDR3 sequence (DNA): TGCGCCAGCAGCCAAGAAACTCGGACTAGCGGGAGGCTGGGCACAGATACGCAGTATTTT. Translation: CASSQETRTSGRLGTDTQYF.

V is TRBV2 and J is TRBJ2-7; D might be TRBD1 (5 bases). CDR1 and CDR2 (germline): SNHLY, FYNNEI. CDR3 size: 16 residues. Trimming took 7 bases from V and 5 from J, leaving 24 bases between them. The CDR3 coding sequence is TGTGCCAGCAAACTTCAGGGTTTGTTGGGTAGCCACGAGCAGTACTTC. It encodes CASKLQGLLGSHEQYF.

The chain has TRBV19 and TRBJ1-1; no firm D call. The V gene's germline CDR1 is LNHDA and CDR2 SQIVND (reference sequence). The CDR3 runs 13 residues. V was cut by 5 bases and J by 0 bases, with 7 bases left in between. For the CDR3, the DNA is TGTGCCAGTAGTTGGGAAATGAACACTGAAGCTTTCTTT. Translated: CASSWEMNTEAFF.